These 32 T cell receptor beta chains originate from one sample sequenced in a study of cytotoxic CD8 clonotypes in ibrutinib-treated CLL. The assay was immunoSEQ multiplex PCR, and TCRdb's table has in-frame clones only and misses some. The profile covers almost 250,000 clones, with about three quarters appearing a single time and 15% taken by the ten largest. The material was PBMCs, obtained after 24 months of ibrutinib treatment. Receptors originate from a human donor with chronic lymphocytic leukemia.

This chain connects TRBV5-1 to TRBJ2-1, with a tentative D call TRBD2 (6 bases). V lost 1 base to trimming and J lost 4 bases, with 12 bases between them. Germline values: CDR1 SGHRS, CDR2 YFSETQ. The CDR3 is 15 amino acids. The CDR3 here is CASSLSQRAYNEQFF. In DNA form, the CDR3 reads TGCGCCAGCAGCTTGTCACAGCGGGCGTACAATGAGCAGTTCTTC. The complete variable domain, with remaining parts taken from reference TRBV5-1 and TRBJ2-1, reads KAGVTQTPRYLIKTRGQQVTLSCSPISGHRSVSWYQQTPGQGLQFLFEYFSETQRNKGNFPGRFSGRQFSNSRSEMNVSTLELGDSALYLCASSLSQRAYNEQFFGPGTRLTVL.

This clone has just a few counts. The chain joins TRBV27 to TRBJ2-7; D is unresolved. The CDR3 spans 11 residues. The germline gives CDR1 MNHEY, CDR2 SMNVEV (reference sequence). V was clipped by 9 bases and J by 5 bases, with 11 bases between them. The CDR3 sequence is CASYQDDEQYF. The CDR3 nucleotides are TGTGCCAGTTATCAGGATGACGAGCAGTACTTC.

This clone was seen more than once but under ten times. This rearrangement joins TRBV28 to TRBJ1-5; unclear D gene. The CDR3 is made up of 13 amino acids. Germline V CDR1 and CDR2: MDHEN, SYDVKM. Trimming took off 6 bases at V and 7 bases at J, with 13 bases between the two ends. The CDR3 region is CASRPSQSQPQHF. In DNA, the CDR3 is TGTGCCAGCAGGCCCTCGCAGTCCCAGCCCCAGCATTTT.

This clone appeared a single time. The chain employs TRBV18 and TRBJ2-7; TRBD2 aligns across 12 bases. The CDR3 spans 17 residues. V trimming: 3 bases; J trimming: 4 bases; junction bases outside the gene matches: 10. Germline assignment: CDR1 KGHSH and CDR2 LQKENI. CDR3 in DNA: TGTGCCAGCTCACCGACTAGCGGGAGCTTAACATCATACGAGCAGTACTTC. This gives the protein CASSPTSGSLTSYEQYF. The variable domain in full, with the rest retrieved from reference TRBV18 and TRBJ2-7, is NAGVMQNPRHLVRRRGQEARLRCSPMKGHSHVYWYRQLPEEGLKFMVYLQKENIIDESGMPKERFSAEFPKEGPSILRIQQVVRGDSAAYFCASSPTSGSLTSYEQYFGPGTRLTVT.

This clone was picked up a small number of times. V and J are TRBV28 and TRBJ2-1; D ambiguous. This CDR3 spans 12 amino acids. V dropped 6 bases and J dropped 3 bases, with 6 bases sitting between them. CDR1 MDHEN and CDR2 SYDVKM come from the germline V gene. The CDR3 loop is CASRSLYNEQFF. For the CDR3, the DNA is TGTGCCAGCAGGTCACTCTACAATGAGCAGTTCTTC.

This chain connects TRBV10-3 to TRBJ1-1, with D unclear. Trimming took 3 bases from V and 3 from J, leaving 11 bases between them. Per the germline V gene, CDR1 is ENHRY and CDR2 is SYGVKD. CDR3 length equals 14 residues. CDR3 DNA: TGTGCCATCAGTGATCGGGGATCGGACACTGAAGCTTTCTTT. It specifies CAISDRGSDTEAFF.

The chain is built from TRBV30 and TRBJ1-5, with unresolved D. Germline CDR1 is GTSNPN and CDR2 is SVGIG (reference sequence). CDR3 length: 13 residues. V dropped 0 bases and J dropped 4 bases, with 7 bases sitting between them. CDR3 in amino acids: CAWSVRENQPQHF. The CDR3 region has the DNA TGTGCCTGGAGTGTACGTGAGAATCAGCCCCAGCATTTT.

V and J are TRBV28 and TRBJ2-3, with TRBD2 matching 13 bases. V was pared by 8 bases and J by 5 bases, with 1 base of the junction left unmatched. This CDR3 is built from 13 residues. CDR1 is MDHEN and CDR2 is SYDVKM in the germline V gene. The CDR3 loop is CASGTSGVDTQYF. DNA for the CDR3: TGTGCCAGCGGGACTAGCGGGGTAGATACGCAGTATTTT.

The chain is built from TRBV6-4 and TRBJ2-1; D not resolved. V lost 0 bases to trimming and J lost 2 bases, with 8 bases between them. CDR3 size: 15 residues. Germline CDR1 reads MRHNA; CDR2 reads SNTAGT. CDR3 coding DNA: TGTGCCAGCAGTGACTCCGGGCTCCCCTACAATGAGCAGTTCTTC. It specifies CASSDSGLPYNEQFF.

V is TRBV28 and J is TRBJ1-1; D is uncertain. From germline, CDR1 is MDHEN and CDR2 SYDVKM. The CDR3 is 13 amino acids. The V and J ends lost 5 bases and 11 bases respectively, with 18 bases between them. The CDR3: CASSPSTSNWAFF. The CDR3 DNA reads as TGTGCCAGCAGTCCCTCGACCTCTAATTGGGCTTTCTTT.

As DNA, the CDR3 is TGTGCCAGCAGCTTGAAGTGGGACAGGGGCTACACCTTC. This gives the protein CASSLKWDRGYTF. This chain links TRBV5-6 with TRBJ1-2, with 8 nucleotides matching TRBD1. The CDR3 totals 13 residues. V shed 1 base and J 8 bases; nucleotides not matched to a gene: 4. The germline gives CDR1 SGHDT, CDR2 YYEEEE.

CDR3 protein: CSAPTGEKLFF. As DNA, the CDR3 is TGCAGTGCCCCAACAGGGGAAAAACTGTTTTTT. The rearrangement links TRBV20-1 to TRBJ1-4; D might be TRBD1 (6 bases). The CDR3 is 11 residues long. CDR1 DFQATT and CDR2 SNEGSKA come from the germline V gene (reference sequence). Trimming shortened V by 6 bases and J by 8 bases, and 10 bases separated the two germline ends.

The chain recombines TRBV28 with TRBJ2-5; D remains unclear. Germline CDR1 and CDR2: MDHEN and SYDVKM. The CDR3 extends over 11 amino acids. Trimming stripped 7 bases from V and 5 bases from J, with 8 bases between. The CDR3: CASKSGETQYF. DNA of the CDR3: TGTGCCAGCAAATCCGGCGAGACCCAGTACTTC.

V usage is TRBV11-3 and J usage is TRBJ2-1; D unclear. The CDR3 extends over 15 amino acids. Per germline, CDR1 SGHNT and CDR2 YENEEA. V was trimmed by 0 bases and J by 0 bases, leaving 6 bases between them. In DNA, the CDR3 is TGTGCCAGCAGCTTAGATTCTGGCTCCTACAATGAGCAGTTCTTC. Protein: CASSLDSGSYNEQFF. The full variable domain, its missing parts supplied by reference TRBV11-3 and TRBJ2-1, is EAGVVQSPRYKIIEKKQPVAFWCNPISGHNTLYWYLQNLGQGPELLIRYENEEAVDDSQLPKDRFSAERLKGVDSTLKIQPAELGDSAVYLCASSLDSGSYNEQFFGPGTRLTVL.

This clone was detected a few times. The V and J genes are TRBV27 and TRBJ2-7; D may be TRBD2 (5 bases). V lost 5 bases to trimming and J lost 3 bases, with 11 bases between them. The CDR3 has 13 amino acids. The germline V gene encodes CDR1 MNHEY and CDR2 SMNVEV (reference sequence). The CDR3 nucleotides are TGTGCCAGCAGTCTCCGGACTGTCTACGAGCAGTACTTC. It yields the protein CASSLRTVYEQYF.

The chain uses TRBV2 and TRBJ1-4; no clear D. Trimming left V 7 bases short and J 0 bases short, with 12 bases between. This CDR3 has 15 amino acids. Per the germline V gene, CDR1 is SNHLY and CDR2 is FYNNEI. Here the CDR3 reads CASKALRTTNEKLFF. The CDR3 DNA reads as TGTGCCAGCAAAGCGCTCAGGACAACTAATGAAAAACTGTTTTTT.

J is TRBJ1-5 and V is TRBV28; tentatively, D is TRBD1 (6 bases). The CDR3 spans 15 residues. Germline loops: CDR1 MDHEN, CDR2 SYDVKM. V lost 1 base and J 7 bases, leaving 14 bases between the germline ends. CDR3 DNA: TGTGCCAGCAGTTTATTTGAGGGGGTAGAGCAGCCCCAGCATTTT. It is translated as CASSLFEGVEQPQHF.

This clone appeared a few times. In nucleotides, the CDR3 is TGTGCCAGCAGCTTAGGTTTGGCGGGACTAGCGAGCTCAAACTCCTACGAGCAGTACTTC. This encodes CASSLGLAGLASSNSYEQYF. The V gene is TRBV7-8, the J gene TRBJ2-7; 10 positions match TRBD2. V lost 1 base and J lost 0; bases outside the gene matches: 15. This CDR3 is built from 20 residues. Germline V gene sequence: CDR1 SGHVS, CDR2 FQNEAQ.

The genes are TRBV6-1 and TRBJ1-5, with D perhaps matching TRBD1 (5 bases). The CDR3 has 12 residues. V was clipped by 10 bases and J by 5 bases, with 12 bases between them. Germline V lookup: CDR1 MNHNS, CDR2 SASEGT. The CDR3 protein is CAIDSYDQPQHF. As DNA, the CDR3 is TGTGCCATAGACAGCTATGATCAGCCCCAGCATTTT.

The V call is TRBV2, the J call TRBJ2-1, with no clear D. Germline V gene sequence: CDR1 SNHLY, CDR2 FYNNEI. CDR3 length equals 14 residues. The V end was cut by 2 bases, the J end by 7 bases, with 12 bases between. This chain's CDR3 is CASSETLAVNEQFF. The CDR3 bases are TGTGCCAGCAGTGAAACCTTGGCGGTTAATGAGCAGTTCTTC. The full variable domain, with the rest looked up from reference TRBV2 and TRBJ2-1, is EPEVTQTPSHQVTQMGQEVILRCVPISNHLYFYWYRQILGQKVEFLVSFYNNEISEKSEIFDDQFSVERPDGSNFTLKIRSTKLEDSAMYFCASSETLAVNEQFFGPGTRLTVL.

The J gene is TRBJ2-6, the V gene TRBV7-8; the D is unclear. CDR1 is SGHVS, CDR2 FQNEAQ, per germline. Trimming stripped 3 bases from V and 0 bases from J, with 9 bases between. The CDR3 totals 16 residues. DNA for the CDR3: TGTGCCAGCAGCTTCCGACTTAACTCTGGGGCCAACGTCCTGACTTTC. Protein product: CASSFRLNSGANVLTF.

In its sample, this clone was seen a few times. The chain uses TRBV18 and TRBJ2-2; D is possibly TRBD2 (5 bases). The CDR3 consists of 14 residues. Germline V lookup: CDR1 KGHSH, CDR2 LQKENI. Trimming stripped 5 bases from V and 4 bases from J, with 11 bases between. The chain's CDR3 is CASSRESGTGELFF. The DNA for the CDR3 is TGTGCCAGCTCAAGGGAGAGTGGCACCGGGGAGCTGTTTTTT.

The rearrangement uses TRBV14 and TRBJ1-1, with D possibly TRBD1 on 6 matching bases. Trimming cost V 3 bases and J 1 base, with 15 bases left between them. From germline, CDR1 is SGHDN and CDR2 FVKESK. The CDR3 is made up of 16 amino acids. CDR3 nucleotide sequence: TGTGCCAGCAGCCATCGCCCGGGACACCCGAACACTGAAGCTTTCTTT. It codes for CASSHRPGHPNTEAFF.

The CDR3 sequence is CASSQETRTSENYEQYF. The CDR3 DNA sequence: TGCGCCAGCAGCCAAGAGACTAGGACTAGCGAGAACTACGAGCAGTACTTC. The chain has TRBV4-3 and TRBJ2-7, with 9 bases fitting TRBD2. Germline values: CDR1 LGHNA, CDR2 YSLEER. The CDR3 loop spans 17 amino acids. The V segment lost 0 bases and the J segment 3 bases; nucleotides outside the gene matches: 9.

This clone was seen a handful of times. The V call is TRBV7-8, the J call TRBJ2-3; D gene ambiguous. Per germline, CDR1 SGHVS and CDR2 FQNEAQ. This CDR3 comprises 12 residues. Trimming pared 1 base from V and 4 bases from J, leaving 3 bases between. CDR3: CASSLGPDTQYF. In DNA, the CDR3 is TGTGCCAGCAGCTTAGGGCCAGATACGCAGTATTTT. The variable domain in full, with the rest retrieved from reference TRBV7-8 and TRBJ2-3, is GAGVSQSPRYKVAKRGQDVALRCDPISGHVSLFWYQQALGQGPEFLTYFQNEAQLDKSGLPSDRFFAERPEGSVSTLKIQRTQQEDSAVYLCASSLGPDTQYFGPGTRLTVL.

This chain uses TRBV11-2 with TRBJ1-1, with D unresolved. CDR3 length equals 13 residues. CDR1 and CDR2 (germline): SGHAT, FQNNGV. The germline V and J ends were trimmed by 3 bases and 1 base, with 6 bases remaining between them. The CDR3 bases are TGTGCCAGCAGCTTCTCAGAGAACACTGAAGCTTTCTTT. Protein product: CASSFSENTEAFF.

The chain has TRBV28 and TRBJ2-7, with D possibly being TRBD1 (6 bases). The ends were cut back, 4 bases at V and 0 bases at J, with 25 bases in the middle. The CDR3 extends over 19 amino acids. Germline CDR1 MDHEN, CDR2 SYDVKM. The chain's CDR3 is CASSSHFMGADRSSYEQYF. CDR3 in DNA: TGTGCCAGCAGTTCTCATTTCATGGGGGCAGACAGGAGCTCCTACGAGCAGTACTTC.

V gene TRBV28 combines with J gene TRBJ1-4; no reliable D call. The CDR3 has 13 residues. Trimming removed 2 bases at V and 8 bases at J, with 9 bases between. Germline CDR1 and CDR2: MDHEN and SYDVKM. CDR3 nucleotides: TGTGCCAGCAGTTTAGCCCAACGGGAAAAACTGTTTTTT. It is translated as CASSLAQREKLFF.

This clone was seen a handful of times. The rearrangement uses TRBV2 and TRBJ2-4; unclear D gene. V was cut by 3 bases and J by 6 bases, with 15 bases left in between. There are 15 residues in the CDR3. Germline V CDR1 and CDR2: SNHLY, FYNNEI. CDR3 loop: CASSELKGFGNIQYF. CDR3 sequence (DNA): TGTGCCAGCAGTGAGTTGAAGGGTTTCGGAAACATTCAGTACTTC.

The chain recombines TRBV30 with TRBJ2-7, with 7 bases aligning to TRBD1. The CDR3 is 13 amino acids. Trimming took 2 bases from V and 6 from J; bases not matched to a gene: 7. CDR1 is GTSNPN, CDR2 SVGIG, per germline (reference sequence). CDR3 residues: CAWSHTGASEQYF. The CDR3 DNA sequence: TGTGCCTGGAGTCACACAGGGGCGAGCGAGCAGTACTTC.

This chain joins TRBV11-2 and TRBJ2-1, with 7 bases matching TRBD1. Germline V gene sequence: CDR1 SGHAT, CDR2 FQNNGV. This CDR3 contains 17 residues. V trimming: 0 bases; J trimming: 10 bases; junction bases outside the gene matches: 15. CDR3 in amino acids: CASSLDLLGTQGWEQFF. The CDR3 coding sequence is TGTGCCAGCAGCTTAGATCTACTAGGGACACAGGGGTGGGAGCAGTTCTTC.

The rearrangement joins TRBV6-5 to TRBJ1-5; D uncertain. Germline V gene data show CDR1 as MNHEY and CDR2 as SVGAGI. The germline V and J ends were trimmed by 2 bases and 3 bases, with 8 bases remaining between them. The CDR3 runs 14 residues. The CDR3 DNA reads TGTGCCAGCAGTTACGGAGGGATCAATCAGCCCCAGCATTTT. This sequence encodes CASSYGGINQPQHF.